The 17 T cell receptor beta chains given below trace back to one sample, sequenced in a study of identical twins. TCRdb analysed the 5' RACE reads with MiXCR anew, one entry per CDR3 protein. The sample has about 550,000 distinct CDR3 sequences; about a fifth are singletons. Separately, the same data were catalogued under a study of yellow fever vaccine responses in identical twins.

The source material was CD4+ T cells sorted from blood. These receptors were obtained from a woman in her late teens or twenties in good health.

In this sample, this clonotype turned up a few times. The chain couples TRBV12-3 or TRBV12-4 to TRBJ2-1; a possible D gene is TRBD2 (6 bases). This CDR3 has 15 amino acids. The V and J ends lost 3 bases and 5 bases respectively, with 14 bases between them. CDR3 sequence: CASSFGTVAHNEQFF. DNA for the CDR3: TGTGCCAGCAGTTTCGGGACTGTGGCCCACAATGAGCAGTTCTTC.

This clonotype was seen a handful of times. The V and J genes are TRBV10-3 and TRBJ1-2; 11 nucleotides match TRBD1. J gave up 6 bases and V 4 bases, and 7 bases lay outside the gene matches. CDR3 size: 15 residues. Germline values: CDR1 ENHRY, CDR2 SYGVKD. The CDR3 is CAISGTGGLSDGYTF. CDR3 nucleotide sequence: TGTGCCATCAGTGGGACAGGGGGCTTGTCGGATGGCTACACCTTC.

V and J are TRBV12-3 or TRBV12-4 and TRBJ2-1; TRBD2 might be the D (6 bases). The CDR3 is 14 amino acids. V lost 5 bases and J 3 bases, leaving 11 bases between the germline ends. In DNA, the CDR3 is TGTGCCAGCAGTCCGGGACTCCTCTACAATGAGCAGTTCTTC. It specifies CASSPGLLYNEQFF.

This clonotype occurred a few times. This chain joins TRBV6-1 and TRBJ2-1; no clear D gene. V gave up 5 bases and J gave up 4 bases, with 12 bases separating them. The CDR3 length is 14 residues. CDR1 MNHNS and CDR2 SASEGT come from the germline V gene. The CDR3 region is CASSRQPKYNEQFF. CDR3 bases: TGTGCCAGCAGTCGCCAACCCAAATACAATGAGCAGTTCTTC.

Only a few counts were recorded for this clonotype. V and J are TRBV6-2 or TRBV6-3 and TRBJ2-7; D might be TRBD2 (5 bases). Germline lookup yields CDR1 MNHEY and CDR2 SVGEGT. Trimming took 6 bases from V and 12 from J, leaving 24 bases between them. This CDR3 comprises 14 residues. CDR3 amino acids: CASSSPLWTLRPYV. CDR3 bases: TGTGCCAGCAGCTCCCCACTGTGGACTCTAAGGCCGTACGTC.

This clonotype has only a few counts. CDR3 sequence: CASTQTGASTDTQYF. In nucleotides, the CDR3 is TGTGCCAGCACCCAGACCGGGGCTAGCACAGATACGCAGTATTTT. The chain is built from TRBV6-1 and TRBJ2-3; D possibly uses TRBD1 or TRBD2 (5 bases each). Germline CDR1 and CDR2: MNHNS and SASEGT. With 7 bases removed from V and 0 bases from J, the gap between germline ends came to 14 bases. This CDR3 contains 15 residues.

J is TRBJ2-2 and V is TRBV28; D unclear. Germline CDR1 is MDHEN and CDR2 is SYDVKM. Trimming removed 11 bases at V and 6 bases at J, with 7 bases between. The CDR3 sequence is 10 residues long. CDR3 residues: CAAGSGELFF. The CDR3, as DNA: TGTGCCGCCGGTTCCGGGGAGCTGTTTTTT. Together with reference TRBV28 and TRBJ2-2, the CDR3 gives the full variable domain: DVKVTQSSRYLVKRTGEKVFLECVQDMDHENMFWYRQDPGLGLRLIYFSYDVKMKEKGDIPEGYSVSREKKERFSLILESASTNQTSMYLCAAGSGELFFGEGSRLTVL.

The V call is TRBV9, the J call TRBJ2-3; no reliable D call. Germline V gene data show CDR1 as SGDLS and CDR2 as YYNGEE. V was trimmed by 3 bases and J by 3 bases, leaving 11 bases between them. This CDR3 has 14 residues. This CDR3 reads CASSGTPRTDTQYF. The DNA for the CDR3 is TGTGCCAGCAGCGGGACCCCCCGTACAGATACGCAGTATTTT.

The J gene is TRBJ1-5, the V gene TRBV12-3 or TRBV12-4; TRBD1 aligns across 7 bases. This CDR3 contains 14 residues. Unmatched junction bases numbered 3, after V lost 5 bases and J lost 2 bases. The CDR3 DNA sequence: TGTGCCAGCAGTAAAGGGACAGGCAATCAGCCCCAGCATTTT. Translating it yields CASSKGTGNQPQHF.

This clonotype was seen ten or more times. The chain has TRBV12-3 or TRBV12-4 and TRBJ2-2, with D possibly matching TRBD1 (5 bases). The CDR3 is made up of 12 amino acids. V was trimmed by 5 bases and J by 8 bases, leaving 9 bases between them. The CDR3 spells CASSPRAGELFF. The CDR3 nucleotides read TGTGCCAGCAGTCCCAGGGCTGGGGAGCTGTTTTTT.

This clonotype turned up a few times. The CDR3 reads CATSRERGSGRASSYEQYF. CDR3 nucleotides: TGTGCCACCAGCAGAGAACGGGGTAGCGGGAGGGCCTCCTCCTACGAGCAGTACTTC. This rearrangement joins TRBV15 to TRBJ2-7; 11 bases map to TRBD2. The CDR3 loop spans 19 amino acids. The junction had 10 bases not matched to a gene; V was cut back by 0 bases and J by 0 bases. Germline V gene data show CDR1 as LNHNV and CDR2 as YYDKDF (reference sequence).

This chain links TRBV20-1 with TRBJ2-6; D may be TRBD1 (6 bases). CDR1 is DFQATT, CDR2 SNEGSKA, per germline (reference sequence). CDR3 length equals 16 residues. Trimming removed 3 bases at V and 0 bases at J, with 12 bases between. DNA for the CDR3: TGCAGTGCTAGGGACAGCCTTAGCTCTGGGGCCAACGTCCTGACTTTC. Protein product: CSARDSLSSGANVLTF.

This clonotype was counted between two and nine times. This chain's CDR3 is CASSLGSGIQETQYF. DNA of the CDR3: TGTGCCAGCAGCTTGGGAAGCGGGATACAAGAGACCCAGTACTTC. The genes are TRBV5-5 and TRBJ2-5; 7 positions match TRBD2. Germline V lookup: CDR1 SGHKS, CDR2 YYEKEE (reference sequence). Trimming cost V 0 bases and J 2 bases; bases outside gene matches: 4. CDR3 length equals 15 residues.

In its sample, this clonotype was seen a few times. The rearrangement links TRBV3-1 to TRBJ2-3; TRBD2 aligns across 7 bases. The J segment lost 2 bases and the V segment lost 4 bases, leaving 6 bases of the junction unmatched. This CDR3 is built from 15 residues. Germline V gene data show CDR1 as LGHDT and CDR2 as YNNKEL (reference sequence). As DNA, the CDR3 is TGTGCCAGCAGCCTTAGACTAGCCGACACAGATACGCAGTATTTT. Its translation: CASSLRLADTDTQYF.

The CDR3 nucleotides read TGTGCTAGTGGTACCGAAATAGCGGGTAGTAGGACCGGGGAGCTGTTTTTT. Protein product: CASGTEIAGSRTGELFF. This chain links TRBV12-5 with TRBJ2-2, with TRBD2 matching 7 bases. CDR3 length: 17 residues. V dropped 5 bases and J dropped 5; count of bases not matched to a gene: 14. Per the germline V gene, CDR1 is LGHNT and CDR2 is FRNRAP.

The rearrangement links TRBV11-1 to TRBJ2-1; D is unresolved. The CDR3 runs to 19 residues. Trimming shortened V by 1 base and J by 0 bases, and 19 bases separated the two germline ends. Germline-derived CDR1 and CDR2 are SGHAT and FQDESV (reference sequence). CDR3 residues: CASSLGYSDIKSSYNEQFF. The DNA of the CDR3 is TGTGCCAGCAGCTTAGGCTATTCAGACATTAAAAGCTCCTACAATGAGCAGTTCTTC.

This clonotype turned up a few times. The rearrangement links TRBV10-3 to TRBJ2-1; TRBD1 is a possible D gene (5 bases). Trimming cost V 6 bases and J 5 bases, with 20 bases left between them. The CDR3 runs to 16 residues. CDR1 and CDR2 (germline): ENHRY, SYGVKD. CDR3 residues: CAISRTGAIVNNEQFF. CDR3 coding DNA: TGTGCCATCAGCCGAACTGGGGCAATAGTCAACAATGAGCAGTTCTTC.